The 29 T cell receptor beta chains given below trace back to one sample, sequenced in a study of CD8 T cells in ankylosing spondylitis. Study-wide results and caveats: Characteristic of ankylosing spondylitis blood, it appeared, was a TCR beta motif comprising roughly 8 highly homologous variants.

These receptors have no identified antigens. TCRdb fed the 5' RACE reads into MiXCR, producing one record per CDR3 protein. The data hold 500,000 to 650,000 distinct CDR3 sequences, with 5.3% observed a single time. The sequenced sample was blood, either unsorted or a sorted T cell fraction (not recorded which). These receptors were obtained from a male donor with ankylosing spondylitis.

This clonotype was recorded a few times. This chain links TRBV5-1 with TRBJ2-3, with a weak D call TRBD2 (6 bases). The V end lost 3 bases, the J end lost 9 bases, and 23 bases lay between the germline ends. CDR3 length: 16 residues. CDR1 is SGHRS and CDR2 is YFSETQ in the germline V gene. DNA of the CDR3: TGCGCCAGCAGCTCATCCCTCCGGGGGATCAGGGCGACGCAGTATTTT. It encodes CASSSSLRGIRATQYF.

This clonotype has a count of ten or more. The J gene is TRBJ2-1, the V gene TRBV4-2, with D perhaps TRBD1 (6 bases). Trimming removed 0 bases from V and 5 bases from J, with 23 bases in between. The germline gives CDR1 LGHNA, CDR2 YNFKEQ. The CDR3 length is 19 residues. The CDR3 DNA reads TGTGCCAGCAGCCAAGATCCGATTCTCACCGGGACACTAGACAATGAGCAGTTCTTC. As protein: CASSQDPILTGTLDNEQFF.

This clonotype came up many times. This chain links TRBV7-9 with TRBJ1-1; the D gene is possibly TRBD1 (6 bases). V lost 1 base and J lost 6, with 12 bases in between. The CDR3 extends over 14 amino acids. Germline loops: CDR1 SEHNR, CDR2 FQNEAQ (reference sequence). The CDR3 coding sequence is TGTGCCAGCAGCTTAGAGGGCGGGGGCGCTGAAGCTTTCTTT. Amino acids: CASSLEGGGAEAFF.

This clonotype was counted ten times or more. V is TRBV5-1 and J is TRBJ1-1; D is possibly TRBD1 (6 bases). This CDR3 spans 15 amino acids. The germline V gene has CDR1 SGHRS and CDR2 YFSETQ. Trimming removed 2 bases at V and 5 bases at J, with 16 bases between. The DNA of the CDR3 is TGCGCCAGCAGCTTCGACGCGGGGGGGCAGACTGAAGCTTTCTTT. It translates to CASSFDAGGQTEAFF. The variable domain in full, with the rest retrieved from reference TRBV5-1 and TRBJ1-1, is KAGVTQTPRYLIKTRGQQVTLSCSPISGHRSVSWYQQTPGQGLQFLFEYFSETQRNKGNFPGRFSGRQFSNSRSEMNVSTLELGDSALYLCASSFDAGGQTEAFFGQGTRLTVV.

This clonotype has at least ten counts. CDR3 in amino acids: CASKGGLNYGYTF. The CDR3, as DNA: TGTGCCAGCAAAGGAGGCCTTAACTATGGCTACACCTTC. This sequence joins TRBV6-1 and TRBJ1-2; D is ambiguous. The CDR3 length is 13 residues. Trimming took off 7 bases at V and 1 base at J, with 10 bases between the two ends. Germline V gene data show CDR1 as MNHNS and CDR2 as SASEGT.

This clonotype was recorded at least ten times. The chain recombines TRBV7-9 with TRBJ2-2, with TRBD2 matching 9 bases. Trimming removed 4 bases from V and 0 bases from J; junction bases left unmatched: 6. The CDR3 is made up of 17 amino acids. Looked up from germline, CDR1 is SEHNR and CDR2 is FQNEAQ (reference sequence). CDR3 amino acids: CASSSTRLAANTGELFF. CDR3 coding DNA: TGTGCCAGCAGCTCCACCCGACTAGCGGCGAACACCGGGGAGCTGTTTTTT.

Ten or more counts support this clonotype. The chain is built from TRBV5-1 and TRBJ1-2, with 7 bases matching TRBD1. V was pared by 4 bases and J by 3 bases, with 9 bases of the junction left unmatched. CDR3 size: 15 residues. Germline loops: CDR1 SGHRS, CDR2 YFSETQ. Here the CDR3 reads CASSQDRGPYYGYTF. DNA of the CDR3: TGCGCCAGCAGCCAAGATAGGGGGCCGTACTATGGCTACACCTTC. Based on the CDR3 plus reference TRBV5-1 and TRBJ1-2, the full variable domain is KAGVTQTPRYLIKTRGQQVTLSCSPISGHRSVSWYQQTPGQGLQFLFEYFSETQRNKGNFPGRFSGRQFSNSRSEMNVSTLELGDSALYLCASSQDRGPYYGYTFGSGTRLTVV.

This clonotype was counted at least ten times. The chain has TRBV5-1 and TRBJ2-3; TRBD1 matches at 7 bases. Germline V CDR1 and CDR2: SGHRS, YFSETQ. Trimming took 1 base from V and 3 from J; bases not matched to a gene: 5. The CDR3 loop spans 15 amino acids. This CDR3 is CASSLRQGETDTQYF. The CDR3 DNA follows: TGCGCCAGCAGCTTGAGGCAGGGGGAAACAGATACGCAGTATTTT.

Many counts were recorded for this clonotype. The chain has TRBV7-9 and TRBJ1-2; D not resolved. The CDR3 has 14 amino acids. Germline loops: CDR1 SEHNR, CDR2 FQNEAQ (reference sequence). V lost 5 bases and J 7 bases, leaving 17 bases between the germline ends. CDR3 bases: TGTGCCAGCAGCCCACTTCCCGGGGTTGGTGGCTACACCTTC. Translating it yields CASSPLPGVGGYTF.

This clonotype showed up many times. This sequence joins TRBV2 and TRBJ1-2; 7 bases align to TRBD1. V was clipped by 6 bases and J by 1 base; unmatched bases: 5. The CDR3 sequence is 14 residues long. CDR1 and CDR2 (germline): SNHLY, FYNNEI. This CDR3 is CASSRRDSNYGYTF. The DNA for the CDR3 is TGTGCCAGCAGCCGACGGGACAGTAACTATGGCTACACCTTC.

This clonotype was detected ten times or more. The chain recombines TRBV4-3 with TRBJ2-3; D gene unclear. Trimming shortened V by 0 bases and J by 9 bases, and 22 bases separated the two germline ends. The CDR3 runs to 17 residues. From germline, CDR1 is LGHNA and CDR2 YSLEER. The CDR3 nucleotides are TGCGCCAGCAGCCAAGATCGCGAAGGAGTTACCCACGAGACGCAGTATTTT. It translates to CASSQDREGVTHETQYF.

This clonotype has at least ten counts. The genes are TRBV5-1 and TRBJ2-1; D gene unclear. Germline lookup yields CDR1 SGHRS and CDR2 YFSETQ. This CDR3 comprises 13 residues. V was trimmed by 2 bases and J by 4 bases, leaving 7 bases between them. The CDR3 nucleotides are TGCGCCAGCAGCTTTACAAATTACAATGAGCAGTTCTTC. Translation gives CASSFTNYNEQFF.

This clonotype has just a few counts. V and J are TRBV2 and TRBJ1-1; D not resolved. Trimming removed 3 bases from V and 4 bases from J, with 12 bases in between. The CDR3 totals 14 residues. Germline CDR1 is SNHLY and CDR2 is FYNNEI. This chain's CDR3 is CASSENGEATEAFF. The CDR3 nucleotides are TGTGCCAGCAGTGAGAATGGGGAGGCCACTGAAGCTTTCTTT. The complete variable domain, with remaining parts taken from reference TRBV2 and TRBJ1-1, reads EPEVTQTPSHQVTQMGQEVILRCVPISNHLYFYWYRQILGQKVEFLVSFYNNEISEKSEIFDDQFSVERPDGSNFTLKIRSTKLEDSAMYFCASSENGEATEAFFGQGTRLTVV.

This clonotype was observed a handful of times. The V call is TRBV5-5, the J call TRBJ2-7; D is unresolved. The CDR3 runs to 12 residues. Trimming shortened V by 0 bases and J by 4 bases, and 5 bases separated the two germline ends. The germline CDR1 and CDR2 sequences are SGHKS and YYEKEE (reference sequence). CDR3 sequence: CASSLEAYEQYF. The DNA of the CDR3 is TGTGCCAGCAGCTTGGAGGCGTACGAGCAGTACTTC.

This clonotype has at least ten counts. The chain recombines TRBV6-4 with TRBJ2-7; 11 bases line up with TRBD2. CDR3 length equals 17 residues. Germline loops: CDR1 MRHNA, CDR2 SNTAGT. Trimming at V came to 2 bases and at J to 6 bases, leaving 12 bases not matched to a gene. The CDR3 DNA reads TGTGCCAGCAGTGACCAACTAGCGGGGGCCGCCGAGGGCGAGCAGTACTTC. It translates to CASSDQLAGAAEGEQYF.

This clonotype was observed at least ten times. V usage is TRBV7-8 and J usage is TRBJ1-1, with 7 bases fitting TRBD1. V shed 2 bases, J shed 5 bases, and the junction held 8 bases outside the gene matches. This CDR3 is built from 15 residues. Germline assignment: CDR1 SGHVS and CDR2 FQNEAQ. CDR3 bases: TGTGCCAGCAGCTTATTAAAGGGCAGGGGGACTGAAGCTTTCTTT. Translation gives CASSLLKGRGTEAFF.

This clonotype was observed many times. The chain uses TRBV20-1 and TRBJ2-3; D uncertain. Germline CDR1 reads DFQATT; CDR2 reads SNEGSKA (reference sequence). Trimming stripped 6 bases from V and 3 bases from J, with 16 bases between. CDR3 size: 14 residues. The CDR3 is CSALQLSWTDTQYF. CDR3 coding DNA: TGCAGTGCCCTGCAGCTCTCATGGACAGATACGCAGTATTTT.

This clonotype was counted a few times. V and J are TRBV20-1 and TRBJ2-3, with 8 bases aligning to TRBD2. This CDR3 region has 16 residues. Germline CDR1 is DFQATT and CDR2 is SNEGSKA (reference sequence). The V and J ends lost 7 bases and 3 bases, in that order; junction bases with no gene match: 15. The CDR3: CSGTSSAGVGTDTQYF. The CDR3 DNA sequence: TGCAGTGGAACGTCTTCAGCGGGAGTAGGAACAGATACGCAGTATTTT.

In this sample, this clonotype turned up many times. This sequence joins TRBV7-9 and TRBJ2-2, with 7 bases lining up with TRBD1. Germline V lookup: CDR1 SEHNR, CDR2 FQNEAQ (reference sequence). This CDR3 spans 12 amino acids. CDR3 sequence reads: CATDRASGELFF. The CDR3 DNA reads TGTGCAACCGACAGGGCGTCCGGGGAGCTGTTTTTT.

This clonotype was recorded many times. The chain carries TRBV12-5 and TRBJ2-1; D is perhaps TRBD2 (6 bases). The germline V and J ends were trimmed by 4 bases and 0 bases, with 7 bases remaining between them. The V gene's germline CDR1 is LGHNT and CDR2 FRNRAP. The CDR3 covers 14 residues. In DNA form, the CDR3 reads TGTGCTAGTGGTTGGGACTCCTCCTACAATGAGCAGTTCTTC. Amino acid sequence: CASGWDSSYNEQFF.

This chain links TRBV25-1 with TRBJ1-4; D is undetermined. CDR1 is MGHDK, CDR2 SYGVNS, per germline. The CDR3 covers 14 residues. With 2 bases removed from V and 4 bases from J, the gap between germline ends came to 8 bases. The CDR3 nucleotides are TGTGCCAGCAGTGAAGGAGGGATTAATGAAAAACTGTTTTTT. It is translated as CASSEGGINEKLFF.

This clonotype was detected a few times. The rearrangement joins TRBV10-3 to TRBJ2-7; 11 bases are a match to TRBD1. The J segment lost 5 bases and the V segment lost 6 bases, leaving 6 bases of the junction unmatched. Looked up from germline, CDR1 is ENHRY and CDR2 is SYGVKD. The CDR3 totals 14 residues. CDR3 nucleotides: TGTGCCATCAGGCCGGGACAGGGGGATCACGAGCAGTACTTC. Amino acid sequence: CAIRPGQGDHEQYF.

This clonotype was seen ten or more times. The chain joins TRBV20-1 to TRBJ2-7; D is unresolved. V lost 5 bases to trimming and J lost 6 bases, with 17 bases between them. Germline values: CDR1 DFQATT, CDR2 SNEGSKA (reference sequence). This CDR3 has 13 residues. The CDR3 sequence is CSAFRQVVGEQYF. CDR3 in DNA: TGCAGTGCTTTTCGGCAGGTCGTGGGCGAGCAGTACTTC.

In its sample, this clonotype was seen a few times. The chain is built from TRBV4-1 and TRBJ2-7; 7 bases align to TRBD2. This CDR3 region has 15 residues. V shed 4 bases and J 0 bases; nucleotides not matched to a gene: 6. Germline V CDR1 and CDR2: MGHRA, YSYEKL. In nucleotides, the CDR3 is TGCGCCAGCAGCCCGACTAGCCCTAGCTCCTACGAGCAGTACTTC. Amino acids: CASSPTSPSSYEQYF.

This clonotype was recorded many times. The chain employs TRBV5-1 and TRBJ2-7; 7 bases agree with TRBD1. Per the germline V gene, CDR1 is SGHRS and CDR2 is YFSETQ. Unmatched junction bases numbered 3, after V lost 4 bases and J lost 2 bases. The CDR3 length is 13 residues. CDR3 loop: CASSRGQPYEQYF. CDR3 nucleotides: TGCGCCAGCAGCAGGGGACAGCCCTACGAGCAGTACTTC.

This clonotype was seen many times. V gene TRBV12-3 or TRBV12-4 combines with J gene TRBJ1-1; no clear D. This CDR3 is 16 amino acids long. Deletions cut 8 bases from V and 2 bases from J, with 21 bases between. The CDR3 nucleotides are TGTGCCAGCGCTGAATCTCTTTACACTTCTAACACTGAAGCTTTCTTT. Translating gives CASAESLYTSNTEAFF.

This clonotype was picked up many times. The gene calls are TRBV13 and TRBJ2-7, with no clear D. V was cut by 2 bases and J by 5 bases, with 13 bases left in between. CDR3 length: 14 amino acids. Germline lookup yields CDR1 PRHDT and CDR2 FYEKMQ (reference sequence). CDR3 protein: CASSLNRVSNEQYF. CDR3 DNA sequence: TGTGCCAGCAGCTTAAATAGGGTTTCCAACGAGCAGTACTTC.

This clonotype was seen many times. The chain is built from TRBV10-3 and TRBJ1-1, with a weak D call TRBD1 (5 bases). Looked up from germline, CDR1 is ENHRY and CDR2 is SYGVKD. The CDR3 totals 14 residues. V dropped 0 bases and J dropped 2 bases, with 7 bases sitting between them. CDR3 in amino acids: CAISESGGNTEAFF. The CDR3 nucleotides are TGTGCCATCAGTGAGTCGGGGGGAAACACTGAAGCTTTCTTT.

This clonotype occurred many times. The chain combines TRBV12-3 or TRBV12-4 with TRBJ2-2; maybe TRBD1 (5 bases). CDR3 size: 15 residues. Trimming cost V 5 bases and J 5 bases, with 15 bases left between them. The CDR3, as DNA: TGTGCCAGCAGTCCCGATGGCAGGGTGACCGGGGAGCTGTTTTTT. This sequence encodes CASSPDGRVTGELFF.